Each of the 26 T cell receptor beta chains below was sequenced from the same sample in a study of blood T cell repertoires in COVID-19 (dated by TCRdb to about 2020). The library was made by the immunoSEQ multiplex PCR assay. TCRdb provides this immuneACCESS table in a form limited to in-frame rearrangements. Some clones are lacking; in checked studies, under half of them reflect an unresolved V gene, and why the rest are absent is not known. This sample is represented by approximately 440,000 clones; 90% of them were singletons. Together, the top ten hold 0.6% to 0.7% of the sample. The sequencing sample was made of PBMCs or T cells enriched from blood (not recorded which). The receptor source for this set is a man between 18 and 35 years old who had recovered from COVID-19.

V and J are TRBV10-3 and TRBJ1-5; D unresolved. The V end lost 2 bases, the J end lost 7 bases, and 9 bases lay between the germline ends. This CDR3 has 13 amino acids. CDR1 and CDR2 from the germline V gene are ENHRY and SYGVKD. The CDR3 DNA reads as TGTGCCATCAGTGAGAGGGAGGGACAGCCCCAGCATTTT. Its translation is CAISEREGQPQHF.

The chain couples TRBV7-9 to TRBJ1-1; maybe TRBD1 (5 bases). The CDR3 is 14 amino acids. Trimming stripped 5 bases from V and 1 base from J, with 11 bases between. CDR1 SEHNR and CDR2 FQNEAQ come from the germline V gene (reference sequence). The CDR3 here is CASSPWRGNTEAFF. In DNA form, the CDR3 reads TGTGCCAGCAGCCCGTGGAGGGGGAACACTGAAGCTTTCTTT.

The chain couples TRBV7-9 to TRBJ2-3, with 7 bases identical to TRBD2. The CDR3 spans 15 residues. The germline V gene has CDR1 SEHNR and CDR2 FQNEAQ (reference sequence). V lost 6 bases to trimming and J lost 3 bases; unmatched junction nucleotides: 9. Written as DNA, the CDR3 is TGTGCCAGCAGGGAAACCGGGGGGTCTACAGATACGCAGTATTTT. This encodes CASRETGGSTDTQYF.

The chain has TRBV5-1 and TRBJ2-3; TRBD1 agrees at 7 bases. After removal of 7 bases from V and 4 bases from J, the junction contained 6 bases not matched to a gene. The germline V gene has CDR1 SGHRS and CDR2 YFSETQ. This CDR3 contains 13 residues. CDR3 nucleotides: TGCGCCAGCGGAAAAGGACAGGCAGATACGCAGTATTTT. This encodes CASGKGQADTQYF.

V and J are TRBV9 and TRBJ2-1, with TRBD2 matching 10 bases. With 0 bases clipped from V and 8 bases from J, the junction kept 8 bases outside the gene matches. The CDR3 is 16 amino acids. Germline CDR1 reads SGDLS; CDR2 reads YYNGEE. For the CDR3, the DNA is TGTGCCAGCAGCGTAGCCAGCGGGGGGGCAGGGGATGAGCAGTTCTTC. It specifies CASSVASGGAGDEQFF.

The gene calls are TRBV9 and TRBJ2-1; TRBD2 agrees at 8 bases. CDR1 is SGDLS and CDR2 is YYNGEE in the germline V gene. Trimming removed 0 bases from V and 10 bases from J; junction bases left unmatched: 9. This CDR3 is 15 amino acids long. CDR3: CASSVGTSIVSEQFF. CDR3 DNA: TGTGCCAGCAGCGTAGGGACTAGCATCGTCTCGGAGCAGTTCTTC.

The V call is TRBV29-1, the J call TRBJ2-5; weak D call: TRBD1 (5 bases). There are 12 residues in the CDR3. Per germline, CDR1 SQVTM and CDR2 ANQGSEA. The V gene lost 5 bases and the J gene lost 5 bases, with 12 bases spanning the gap. The CDR3 protein is CSVLWGEETQYF. The CDR3 region has the DNA TGCAGCGTTCTCTGGGGCGAGGAGACCCAGTACTTC.

This clone was seen once. The gene calls are TRBV21-1 and TRBJ2-3; the D segment call TRBD2 is taken from the table without a DNA check. TRBV21-1 is annotated as a pseudogene. The CDR3 covers 21 residues. CDR3 sequence: CASRVTTRSPKRDTSTDTQYF. DNA for the CDR3: TGTGCCAGCCGAGTCACGACCCGGAGCCCGAAGCGGGACACTAGCACAGATACGCAGTATTTT.

This chain joins TRBV29-1 and TRBJ1-2, with a weak D call TRBD1 (6 bases). The CDR3 totals 16 residues. Germline V gene lookup returns CDR1 SQVTM and CDR2 ANQGSEA. V was shortened by 3 bases and J by 0 bases, with 17 bases between the two germline ends. The CDR3 spells CSVDYIGGSSNYGYTF. The CDR3 DNA reads as TGCAGCGTTGACTACATTGGGGGCAGCTCTAACTATGGCTACACCTTC.

The CDR3 nucleotides read TGTGCCAGCAAGCTAGAGACCCAGTACTTC. Translation: CASKLETQYF. J is TRBJ2-5 and V is TRBV2; no reliable D call. Trimming left V 7 bases short and J 4 bases short, with 4 bases between. CDR1 is SNHLY and CDR2 is FYNNEI in the germline V gene. The CDR3 spans 10 residues.

This clone has a handful of counts. This chain connects TRBV19 to TRBJ2-6, with TRBD1 identical over 9 bases. The length of the CDR3 is 17 residues. Losses at the gene ends were 7 bases for V and 4 bases for J; bases not matched to a gene: 11. The germline V gene encodes CDR1 LNHDA and CDR2 SQIVND (reference sequence). CDR3 sequence reads: CASIGNRGQTGANVLTF. The DNA for the CDR3 is TGTGCCAGTATTGGTAACAGGGGGCAAACGGGGGCCAACGTCCTGACTTTC.

The chain couples TRBV10-1 to TRBJ2-1; 10 bases map to TRBD2. Germline V gene sequence: CDR1 WNHNN, CDR2 SYGVQD (reference sequence). This CDR3 has 13 residues. The DNA for the CDR3 is TGCGCGACCGGGACTAGCGTGAACAATGAGCAGTTCTTC. Its protein is CATGTSVNNEQFF.

The CDR3 here is CASSTQDSPLHF. In DNA, the CDR3 is TGTGCCAGCAGCACCCAGGATTCACCCCTCCACTTT. The chain is built from TRBV7-9 and TRBJ1-6, with D unclear. The CDR3 has 12 residues. With 5 bases removed from V and 8 bases from J, the gap between germline ends came to 7 bases. Germline V gives CDR1 SEHNR, CDR2 FQNEAQ (reference sequence).

The chain uses TRBV7-9 and TRBJ1-2; D not certain. This CDR3 region has 13 residues. Germline V gives CDR1 SEHNR, CDR2 FQNEAQ (reference sequence). V dropped 5 bases and J dropped 6 bases, with 13 bases sitting between them. The CDR3 coding sequence is TGTGCCAGCAGCGATGGACTGTTAGATGGCTACACCTTC. Its protein product is CASSDGLLDGYTF.

The genes are TRBV11-2 and TRBJ2-5; 7 nucleotides agree with TRBD2. The CDR3 is 17 residues long. Germline-derived CDR1 and CDR2 are SGHAT and FQNNGV. Trimming removed 1 base from V and 1 base from J; junction bases left unmatched: 9. The CDR3 here is CASSLGWLADFQETQYF. The CDR3 nucleotides read TGTGCCAGCAGCTTAGGGTGGCTAGCGGATTTCCAAGAGACCCAGTACTTC.

This clone occurred a few times. The genes are TRBV3-1 (or the pseudogene TRBV3-2) and TRBJ1-2, with 9 bases that match TRBD1. Trimming took 2 bases from V and 4 from J; bases not matched to a gene: 5. Germline-derived CDR1 and CDR2 are LGHDT and YNNKEL (reference sequence). This CDR3 has 15 residues. CDR3 bases: TGTGCCAGCAGCCAACGGGGACAGGGAACCTATGGCTACACCTTC. Protein product: CASSQRGQGTYGYTF.

The sample holds one count of this clone. The identical CDR3 is also encoded by other nucleotide sequences in the sample. This chain connects TRBV18 to TRBJ2-5; TRBD1 might be the D (5 bases). Germline V gene data show CDR1 as KGHSH and CDR2 as LQKENI. V lost 2 bases and J lost 1, with 5 bases in between. The CDR3 is 13 amino acids. The chain's CDR3 is CASSPGAQETQYF. CDR3 nucleotides: TGTGCCAGCTCACCAGGGGCCCAAGAGACCCAGTACTTC.

The chain is built from TRBV28 and TRBJ2-2; a possible D gene is TRBD2 (5 bases). V gave up 6 bases and J gave up 7 bases, with 12 bases separating them. This CDR3 has 13 amino acids. Germline lookup yields CDR1 MDHEN and CDR2 SYDVKM. CDR3 sequence (DNA): TGTGCCAGCAGGACGGGGTCAGTCGGGGAGCTGTTTTTT. Protein sequence: CASRTGSVGELFF.

The V and J genes are TRBV6-5 and TRBJ1-4; D is unclear. Germline loops: CDR1 MNHEY, CDR2 SVGAGI. The V and J ends lost 2 bases and 3 bases respectively, with 10 bases between them. This CDR3 has 15 residues. Here the CDR3 DNA reads TGTGCCAGCAGTTACAAAGGCAGGTCTAATGAAAAACTGTTTTTT. This sequence encodes CASSYKGRSNEKLFF.

This sequence joins TRBV7-3 and TRBJ2-1; D not resolved. CDR1 is SGHTA, CDR2 FQGTGA, per germline. Trimming stripped 5 bases from V and 5 bases from J, with 10 bases between. There are 13 residues in the CDR3. The CDR3 DNA is TGTGCCAGCAGCCTCTCGAGGAACAATGAGCAGTTCTTC. Translation: CASSLSRNNEQFF.

The V gene is TRBV14, the J gene TRBJ2-1; 9 bases fit TRBD2. Trimming cost V 4 bases and J 9 bases; bases outside gene matches: 10. This CDR3 is built from 15 residues. CDR1 SGHDN and CDR2 FVKESK come from the germline V gene. The CDR3 is CASSPLGGGAGEQFF. DNA of the CDR3: TGTGCCAGCAGCCCCCTGGGCGGGGGGGCGGGTGAGCAGTTCTTC.

The chain joins TRBV2 to TRBJ1-1; the D gene is possibly TRBD1 (6 bases). Trimming pared 1 base from V and 3 bases from J, leaving 12 bases between. This CDR3 comprises 15 residues. Looked up from germline, CDR1 is SNHLY and CDR2 is FYNNEI. CDR3 region: CASSEGRTGYTEAFF. The CDR3 DNA is TGTGCCAGCAGTGAAGGGCGTACAGGGTACACTGAAGCTTTCTTT.

The CDR3, as DNA: TGTGCCAGCAGTGAGTCGGACAGGGACTATGGCTACACCTTC. Protein: CASSESDRDYGYTF. The chain joins TRBV6-1 to TRBJ1-2; the match to TRBD1 covers 8 bases. CDR3 size: 14 residues. Germline CDR1 reads MNHNS; CDR2 reads SASEGT. V gave up 3 bases and J gave up 3 bases; unmatched junction bases: 3.

The J gene is TRBJ1-5, the V gene TRBV6-5; D ambiguous. The V end was cut by 7 bases, the J end by 1 base, with 8 bases between. The CDR3 has 13 amino acids. CDR1 is MNHEY and CDR2 is SVGAGI in the germline V gene. The CDR3 region is CASMEVSNQPQHF. The CDR3 DNA sequence: TGTGCCAGCATGGAGGTGAGCAATCAGCCCCAGCATTTT.

The J gene is TRBJ2-3, the V gene TRBV10-2; 10 bases agree with TRBD1. Germline values: CDR1 WSHSY, CDR2 SAAADI. The trim removed 4 bases at V and 6 bases at J, leaving 7 bases unmatched. The CDR3 covers 15 residues. CDR3 DNA sequence: TGCGCCAGCAGTGGGGCGGACAGGGGGTCCGATACGCAGTATTTT. Translated, it gives CASSGADRGSDTQYF.

V usage is TRBV3-1 (or the pseudogene TRBV3-2) and J usage is TRBJ1-5; TRBD1 matches 9 bases. This CDR3 contains 15 residues. CDR1 and CDR2 (germline): LGHDT, YNNKEL (reference sequence). The V gene end was trimmed by 2 bases and the J gene end by 7 bases; junction bases not matched to a gene: 6. CDR3 residues: CASSQMGQGGQPQHF. CDR3 nucleotides: TGTGCCAGCAGCCAAATGGGACAGGGTGGACAGCCCCAGCATTTT.